The T cell receptor (beta chain) under discussion was sequenced for a study of T cell repertoires in aging, cancer and after chemotherapy. Peripheral blood genomic DNA, not sorted cells or RNA, was the template. On this clonotype itself: Its cognate antigen is unknown.

Germline values: CDR1 LNHDA, CDR2 SQIVND (reference sequence). CDR3 length: 18 residues. V dropped 6 bases and J dropped 1; count of bases not matched to a gene: 10. Study-wide results and limits: Across the chemotherapy interval, each cancer cohort showed higher median generation probability, suggesting thymic rebound.

Rearranged V-D-J TRB sequences were amplified with a mixed TRB-A/B primer pool. MiXCR, run by TCRdb on the multiplex PCR reads, gives a single entry per CDR3 protein. The top ten hold around 2.7% of the sample, which has about 6,400 distinct CDR3 sequences, about 19% seen once. The chain has TRBV19 and TRBJ2-1, with 12 bases that match TRBD2. What was sequenced was blood. This receptor was obtained from a human donor with a blood cancer. Here the CDR3 reads CASSRTSGETYSYNEQFF. CDR3 DNA sequence: TGTGCCAGTAGCCGGACTAGCGGGGAAACCTATTCCTACAATGAGCAGTTCTTC. Using reference TRBV19 and TRBJ2-1 for the parts outside the CDR3, the full variable domain is DGGITQSPKYLFRKEGQNVTLSCEQNLNHDAMYWYRQDPGQGLRLIYYSQIVNDFQKGDIAEGYSVSREKKESFPLTVTSAQKNPTAFYLCASSRTSGETYSYNEQFFGPGTRLTVL.